This T cell receptor beta chain was obtained from a study of response to subunit inactivated influenza vaccine. This clonotype has at least ten counts. The antigen is not known. Whole-study findings and limits: The authors suggested that every seasonal influenza vaccination recruits few new T cells.

Trimming stripped 0 bases from V and 0 bases from J, with 12 bases between. In germline, CDR1 is MNHEY, CDR2 SMNVEV (reference sequence). There are 17 residues in the CDR3. TCRdb reanalysed the RT-PCR reads using MiXCR and keeps one entry per CDR3 protein. The data contain more than 150,000 distinct CDR3 sequences, about 9% of them seen just once; the ten biggest clones take up under 13%. This specimen was non-naive T cells sorted from PBMCs, taken on the day of vaccination. This clonotype originated in a man aged 50-60 years who received an inactivated influenza vaccine. The chain links TRBV27 to TRBJ2-1; tentative D call: TRBD1 (6 bases). The CDR3 loop is CASSLSGATRSYNEQFF. For the CDR3, the DNA is TGTGCCAGCAGTTTATCGGGGGCGACCCGCTCCTACAATGAGCAGTTCTTC.